This entry lists 9 T cell receptor beta chains sequenced from one sample in a study of blood T cell repertoires in COVID-19 (TCRdb year 2020). The library was produced with the immunoSEQ multiplex PCR assay. In its TCRdb copy, this immuneACCESS table keeps in-frame sequences only and misses some clones. Where compared with another copy, unresolved V genes explain less than half of these, and the others have no known cause. The sample contains under 80,000 clones, 80% to 90% of them found a single time. Around a sixth of the sample is held by the ten biggest clonotypes. Sequences were obtained from peripheral blood. The origin of the receptors is a man older than 75 in a cohort sampled during active COVID-19.

The sample holds one count of this clone. This sequence joins TRBV11-2 and TRBJ1-6; 9 bases fit TRBD1. The germline V gene has CDR1 SGHAT and CDR2 FQNNGV. Germline trimming cut 1 base from V and 8 bases from J; bases unmatched to any gene: 3. The CDR3 covers 15 residues. CDR3 bases: TGTGCCAGCAGCTTAGTTTGGACAGGGGATTCACCCCTCCACTTT. This codes for CASSLVWTGDSPLHF.

This chain joins TRBV29-1 and TRBJ1-2; D call uncertain. Deletions cut 6 bases from V and 3 bases from J, with 17 bases between. CDR1 and CDR2 (germline): SQVTM, ANQGSEA. The CDR3 sequence is 14 residues long. CDR3: CSVLEGVTYYGYTF. In DNA form, the CDR3 reads TGCAGCGTCCTTGAAGGAGTTACCTACTATGGCTACACCTTC.

This chain connects TRBV27 to TRBJ1-2; D is possibly TRBD1 (6 bases). The V gene lost 6 bases and the J gene lost 8 bases, with 28 bases spanning the gap. CDR1 and CDR2 from the germline V gene are MNHEY and SMNVEV (reference sequence). There are 17 residues in the CDR3. The CDR3 DNA sequence: TGTGCCAGCAGCGTTCGGGGCAGGGGCACTCAGGTTAGCGGCTACACCTTC. As protein: CASSVRGRGTQVSGYTF.

The chain is built from TRBV27 and TRBJ1-1, with D maybe TRBD1 (6 bases). Trimming stripped 2 bases from V and 4 bases from J, with 14 bases between. The V gene's germline CDR1 is MNHEY and CDR2 SMNVEV (reference sequence). The CDR3 spans 15 residues. The CDR3 loop is CASSLAGAYPTEAFF. Written as DNA, the CDR3 is TGTGCCAGCAGTTTAGCAGGGGCCTATCCCACTGAAGCTTTCTTT.

The chain combines TRBV5-5 with TRBJ1-2; TRBD1 aligns across 7 bases. Looked up from germline, CDR1 is SGHKS and CDR2 is YYEKEE (reference sequence). V was pared by 0 bases and J by 5 bases, with 4 bases of the junction left unmatched. The CDR3 loop spans 14 amino acids. The CDR3 bases are TGTGCCAGCAGCTTGGGGCAGGGGGTTTATGGCTACACCTTC. It is translated as CASSLGQGVYGYTF.

There are a few counts of this clone. The V gene is TRBV12-3 or TRBV12-4, the J gene TRBJ1-5, with TRBD1 as a possible D gene (6 bases). The ends were cut back, 5 bases at V and 6 bases at J, with 8 bases in the middle. This CDR3 contains 12 residues. This CDR3 reads CASSPGVQPQHF. As DNA, the CDR3 is TGTGCCAGCAGTCCAGGGGTTCAGCCCCAGCATTTT.

The table lists this clone with a few counts. This chain joins TRBV7-2 and TRBJ1-5; TRBD1 matches at 8 bases. V lost 5 bases to trimming and J lost 4 bases; unmatched junction nucleotides: 7. Germline CDR1 reads SGHTA; CDR2 reads FQGNSA. The CDR3 loop spans 15 amino acids. This CDR3 is CASSRPGGQNQPQHF. As DNA, the CDR3 is TGTGCCAGCAGCCGGCCAGGGGGCCAGAATCAGCCCCAGCATTTT. Filled out from reference TRBV7-2 and TRBJ1-5, the complete variable domain reads GAGVSQSPSNKVTEKGKDVELRCDPISGHTALYWYRQSLGQGLEFLIYFQGNSAPDKSGLPSDRFSAERTGGSVSTLTIQRTQQEDSAVYLCASSRPGGQNQPQHFGDGTRLSIL.

The chain combines TRBV10-3 with TRBJ1-1; the D gene is possibly TRBD1 (5 bases). The CDR3 extends over 14 amino acids. Trimming shortened V by 2 bases and J by 4 bases, and 11 bases separated the two germline ends. The germline gives CDR1 ENHRY, CDR2 SYGVKD. DNA of the CDR3: TGTGCCATCAGTGAGCCGGGGGAATTCACTGAAGCTTTCTTT. Translated, it gives CAISEPGEFTEAFF.

The CDR3 is CASSLGGDRGRTGELFF. CDR3 sequence (DNA): TGTGCCAGCAGCTTAGGAGGGGACAGGGGGCGAACCGGGGAGCTGTTTTTT. This sequence joins TRBV11-2 and TRBJ2-2; TRBD1 matches at 12 bases. This CDR3 is 17 amino acids long. V shed 1 base and J 5 bases; nucleotides not matched to a gene: 5. Germline lookup yields CDR1 SGHAT and CDR2 FQNNGV.